This T cell receptor (beta chain) appears in the sequencing data of a study of shared clonotypes between healthy human individuals (TCRdb year 2020). Notes on the research overall: The cohort included a few men and a couple of women between 18 and 49 years of age. For each donor, CD4 naive and CD4 memory were each given three plates, CD8 naive was given two plates, and CD8 memory was given one plate. Blood TCR repertoires of about 5 healthy adults were deeply sequenced to estimate repertoire size and the extent of clonotype sharing between individuals. To increase sequencing depth and limit assay-specific biases, different laboratories used diverse techniques to prepare libraries and sequence TCR repertoires. Between about 0.9 and 9 billion PBMCs per donor were obtained by leukapheresis. Overall study outcomes, separate from this receptor: Rarefaction of sorted-subset datasets indicated incomplete sequencing despite the large sequencing depth. About 5% of naive CD4, 3.5% of naive CD8, around 2.3% of memory CD4, and about 0.4% of memory CD8 clonotypes were shared across a few donors. Pairwise subsampling indicated that sequencing depth was expected to affect the degree of clonotype sharing among donors. Larger estimated clonotype richness was generally found for naive subsets than for memory subsets. Higher generation probabilities were observed for clonotypes shared by all four sorted-subset donors than for non-shared clonotypes. Because the study included a small number of donors, the genetic and exposure-history diversity represented was limited. Sampling was restricted to blood, and TCR repertoires in tissue are likely to differ from TCR repertoires in blood.

Based on the germline V gene, the CDR1 and CDR2 sequences are SGHAT and FQNNGV. The germline ends are 15 bases apart after V is trimmed by 5 bases and J by 8 bases. The CDR3 runs 14 residues from the cysteine to the phenylalanine. Solely the CDR3 DNA is kept, with 42 bases framed from the first base. Using the deep immunoSEQ assay, TCR CDR3 regions were amplified from genomic DNA by multiplex PCR. Extracted genomic DNA from each cell subset was distributed evenly across all wells of several immunoSEQ 96-well plates, and each plate was treated as a replicate. For sorted subsets, 150 to 250 ng genomic DNA, equal to 30,000 or so T cell genomes, was loaded into each replicate PCR. Purified libraries were quantified with a Qubit 3.0 fluorometer, sized on a Bioanalyzer 2100, and re-quantified with the KAPA Library Quantification kit. Every immunoSEQ 96-well plate was sequenced on a dedicated single-read 150-cycle Illumina NextSeq 550 flow cell. The authors' analysis ran thus. Because the immunoSEQ output included only junctional sequences and no quality scores, the filtering could not be the same as the filtering used for full-length reads. To assign V/J genes and CDR3, sequences were annotated using PyIR, a Python wrapper for IgBLAST v1.9, with IMGT germline references. Reads with weak V/J assignments (E-value above 1e-6), missing CDR3, stop codons, out-of-frame junctions, or ambiguous translated residues were removed. V3J clonotypes were defined as sequences sharing an identical inferred V gene, J gene, and CDR3 amino acid sequence. The percentage overlap between two repertoires was calculated by dividing the number of shared unique clonotypes by the size of the smaller repertoire. Repertoire richness was assessed with RTK rarefaction, the Chao1 estimator, and Recon v2.1 estimates of unobserved clonotypes. Generation probabilities for all TCRbeta clonotypes obtained by the gDNA method from a handful of donors were computed using OLGA. Not all clones reach the TCRdb copy of this immuneACCESS table, which keeps in-frame sequences only. Checked studies attribute under half of the gap to unresolved V genes and leave the rest unexplained. The V and J calls and clone size come from that table; D and trimming were worked out from the DNA. This sample is represented by about 1.5 million clones; 98% of them were singletons. Less than 0.55% of the sample is taken by the ten largest.

The donors were healthy, HIV-negative adults who had no recently reported acute infections or vaccinations. All donors were Caucasian adults living in Nashville, Tennessee, USA. CD4+ T cells were enriched by magnetic negative selection, after which naive cells were positively selected on CD45RA and the negative fraction was taken as the memory subset. After blood collection by leukapheresis, PBMCs were isolated using Ficoll-Histopaque density gradient centrifugation and then cryopreserved in the vapor phase of liquid nitrogen. Purity and quantity of every magnetically sorted T cell population were checked by analytical flow cytometry. Each sorted fraction had its genomic DNA isolated and then quantified by UV absorbance on a Nanodrop 2000c. On this clone: Its target antigen remains unknown. No base qualities exist here, and no much larger clone lies one base off it.

The rearrangement combines TRBV11-2 with TRBJ1-4, with TRBD1 tentatively as D gene (6 bases match). The sample was naive CD4+ T cells sorted from blood. This sample's cell subset or site label indicates: CD45RA+ positively selected. The TCR comes from a man aged 30-40 years in good health. At the DNA level, the sequence is TGTGCCAGCAGCCAAAACAGGGTTGGGGAAAAACTGTTTTTT. Translated, this gives CASSQNRVGEKLFF.